The following is a TCR beta chain sequence with its context. This sample was included in a study of blood T cell repertoires in COVID-19. As for the study in general: From the United States, Italy and Spain came samples of acute and convalescent COVID-19. T cells, B-cell-depleted T cells, or PBMCs supplied cDNA or gDNA.

Germline V CDR1 and CDR2: MGHRA, YSYEKL. Trimming removed 6 bases from V and 8 bases from J; junction bases left unmatched: 12. The CDR3 consists of 16 residues. This study enrolled people aged about 18 to 100 from 20 to 25 US geographic areas. Cohorts were determined from participant-reported clinical history. Method: immunoSEQ multiplex PCR; TCRdb's copy keeps in-frame clones and lacks some. The profile shows roughly 250,000 clones, 75% to 90% of them singletons. The rearrangement links TRBV4-1 to TRBJ2-1, with 11 positions matching TRBD2. This TCR came from a man aged 45-65 years who had been exposed to COVID-19. What was sequenced was PBMCs or T cells enriched from blood (not recorded which). The CDR3 region is CASRAFLAGGRDEQFF. In DNA, the CDR3 is TGCGCCAGCAGAGCCTTCCTAGCGGGAGGCCGGGATGAGCAGTTCTTC.